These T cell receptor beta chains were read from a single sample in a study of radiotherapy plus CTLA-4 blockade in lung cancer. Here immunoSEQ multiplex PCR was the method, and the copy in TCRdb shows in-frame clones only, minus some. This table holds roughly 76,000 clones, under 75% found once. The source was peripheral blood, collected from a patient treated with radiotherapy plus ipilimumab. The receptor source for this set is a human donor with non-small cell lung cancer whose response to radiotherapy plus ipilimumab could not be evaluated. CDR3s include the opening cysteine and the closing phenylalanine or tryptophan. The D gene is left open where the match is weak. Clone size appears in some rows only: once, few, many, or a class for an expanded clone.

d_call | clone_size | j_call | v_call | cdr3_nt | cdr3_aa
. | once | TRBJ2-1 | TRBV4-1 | TGCGCCAGCAGCCAAGAACCGGGGAACAGCCGGACTGATGAGCAGTTCTTC | CASSQEPGNSRTDEQFF
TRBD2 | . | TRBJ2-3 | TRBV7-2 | TGTGCCAGCAGCTTAGGAGGGGGTCCTAGCGGGGGGGAGACAGATACGCAGTATTTT | CASSLGGGPSGGETDTQYF
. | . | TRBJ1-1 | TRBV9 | TGTGCCAGCAGCGCCCCGGGCACTGAAGCTTTCTTT | CASSAPGTEAFF
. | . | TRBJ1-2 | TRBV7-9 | TGTGCCAGCAGCCCCGAGGTTTTCGATGGCTACACCTTC | CASSPEVFDGYTF
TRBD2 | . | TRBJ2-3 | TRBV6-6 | TGTGCCAGCAGTCCTGAACTAGCGGGAGATACGCAGTATTTT | CASSPELAGDTQYF
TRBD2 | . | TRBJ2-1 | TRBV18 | TGTGCCAGCTCACCAGAAGGACTAGCGGGAGTAGGCTCCTACAATGAGCAGTTCTTC | CASSPEGLAGVGSYNEQFF
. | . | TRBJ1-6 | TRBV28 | TGTGCCAGCAGCTCAATGCGGCCCCAGCCCCTCCACTTT | CASSSMRPQPLHF
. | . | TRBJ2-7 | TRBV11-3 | TGTGCCAGCAGCTTAGAAACCAGCTACGAGCAGTACTTC | CASSLETSYEQYF
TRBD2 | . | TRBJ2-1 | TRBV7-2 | TGTGCCAGCAGCATTGGGACTAGCGGTAACAATGAGCAGTTCTTC | CASSIGTSGNNEQFF
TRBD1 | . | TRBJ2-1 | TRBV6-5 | TGTGCCAGCAGTCAACCCCGGACAGGATTCAATGAGCAGTTCTTC | CASSQPRTGFNEQFF
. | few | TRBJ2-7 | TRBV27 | TGTGCCAGCAGTTCGCCCCTAGGGCAGGGGGGCCACGAGCAGTACTTC | CASSSPLGQGGHEQYF
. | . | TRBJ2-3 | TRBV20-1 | TGCAGTTGGGGGGGCCCGCAGTATTTT | CSWGGPQYF
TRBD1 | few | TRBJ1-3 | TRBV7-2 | TGTGCCAGCAGCTTTAAAACAGGGGACACCATATATTTT | CASSFKTGDTIYF
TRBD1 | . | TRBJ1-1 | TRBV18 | TGTGCCAGCTCACCACCGGGACAGAGGAACACTGAAGCTTTCTTT | CASSPPGQRNTEAFF